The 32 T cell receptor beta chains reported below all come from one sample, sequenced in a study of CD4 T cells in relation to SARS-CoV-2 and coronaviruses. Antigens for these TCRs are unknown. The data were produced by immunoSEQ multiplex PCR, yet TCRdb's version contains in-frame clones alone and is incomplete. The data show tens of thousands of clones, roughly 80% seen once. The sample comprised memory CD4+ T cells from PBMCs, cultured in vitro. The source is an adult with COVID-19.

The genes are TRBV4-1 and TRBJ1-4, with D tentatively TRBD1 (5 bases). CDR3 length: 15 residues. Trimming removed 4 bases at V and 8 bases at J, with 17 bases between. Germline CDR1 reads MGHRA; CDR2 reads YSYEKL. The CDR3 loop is CASSRRGESLEKLFF. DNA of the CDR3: TGCGCCAGCAGCCGTAGGGGTGAAAGCTTAGAAAAACTGTTTTTT.

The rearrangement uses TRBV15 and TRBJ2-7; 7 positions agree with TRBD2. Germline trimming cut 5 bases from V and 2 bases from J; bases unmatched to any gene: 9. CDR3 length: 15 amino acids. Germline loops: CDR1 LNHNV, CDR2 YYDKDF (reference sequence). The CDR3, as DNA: TGTGCCACCAGCGACCGACTAGCCCACACCTACGAGCAGTACTTC. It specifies CATSDRLAHTYEQYF.

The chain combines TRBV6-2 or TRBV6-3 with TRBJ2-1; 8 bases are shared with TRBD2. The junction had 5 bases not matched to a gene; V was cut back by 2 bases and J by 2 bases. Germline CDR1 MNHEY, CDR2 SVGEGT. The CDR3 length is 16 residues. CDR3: CASSYGAGRAYNEQFF. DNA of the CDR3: TGTGCCAGCAGTTACGGGGCCGGGAGGGCCTACAATGAGCAGTTCTTC.

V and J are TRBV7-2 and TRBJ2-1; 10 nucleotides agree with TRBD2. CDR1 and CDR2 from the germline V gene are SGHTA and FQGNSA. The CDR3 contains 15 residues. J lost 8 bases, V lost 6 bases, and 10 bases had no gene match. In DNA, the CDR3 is TGTGCCAGCAGACCGGGATCTAGCGGGAGCTATGAGCAGTTCTTC. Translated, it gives CASRPGSSGSYEQFF.

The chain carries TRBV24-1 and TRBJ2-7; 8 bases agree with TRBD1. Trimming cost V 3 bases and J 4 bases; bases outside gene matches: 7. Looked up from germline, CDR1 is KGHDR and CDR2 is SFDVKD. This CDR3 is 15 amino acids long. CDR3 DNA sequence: TGTGCCACCAGTGATCCCTCGGGACAGGTTTACGAGCAGTACTTC. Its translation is CATSDPSGQVYEQYF.

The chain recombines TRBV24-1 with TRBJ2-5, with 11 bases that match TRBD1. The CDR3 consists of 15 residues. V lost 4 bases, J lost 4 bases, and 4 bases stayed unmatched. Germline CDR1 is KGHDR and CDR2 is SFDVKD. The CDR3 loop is CATSDPGQGVETQYF. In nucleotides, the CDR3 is TGTGCCACCAGTGACCCGGGACAGGGGGTAGAGACCCAGTACTTC.

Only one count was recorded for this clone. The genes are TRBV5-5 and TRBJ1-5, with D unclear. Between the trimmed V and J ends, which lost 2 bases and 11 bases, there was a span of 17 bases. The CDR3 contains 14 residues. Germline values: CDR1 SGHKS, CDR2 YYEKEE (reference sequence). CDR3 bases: TGTGCCAGCAGCTTTGACCCGGGATCGGTGACCCAGCATTTT. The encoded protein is CASSFDPGSVTQHF.

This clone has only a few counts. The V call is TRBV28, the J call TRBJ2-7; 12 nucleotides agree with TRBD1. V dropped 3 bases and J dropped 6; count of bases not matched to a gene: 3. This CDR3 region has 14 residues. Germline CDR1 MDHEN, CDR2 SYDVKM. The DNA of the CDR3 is TGTGCCAGCAGTTTTAGGGACAGGGGGCGCGAGCAGTACTTC. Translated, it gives CASSFRDRGREQYF.

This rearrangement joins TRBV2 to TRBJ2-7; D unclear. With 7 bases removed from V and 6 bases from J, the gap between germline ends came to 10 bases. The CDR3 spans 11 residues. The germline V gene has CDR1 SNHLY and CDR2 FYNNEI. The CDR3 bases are TGTGCCAGCAAAGTGGTCTCCGAGCAGTACTTC. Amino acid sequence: CASKVVSEQYF.

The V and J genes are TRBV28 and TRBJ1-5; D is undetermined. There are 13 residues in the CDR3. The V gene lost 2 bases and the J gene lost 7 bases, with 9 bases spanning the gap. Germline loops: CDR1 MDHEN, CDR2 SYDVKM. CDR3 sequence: CASSLRPGQPQHF. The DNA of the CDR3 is TGTGCCAGCAGTTTACGGCCCGGGCAGCCCCAGCATTTT.

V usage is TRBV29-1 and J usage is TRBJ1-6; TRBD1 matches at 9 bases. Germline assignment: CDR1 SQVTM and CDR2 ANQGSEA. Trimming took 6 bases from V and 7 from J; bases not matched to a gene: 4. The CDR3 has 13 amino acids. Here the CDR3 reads CSVLQGANSPLHF. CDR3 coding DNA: TGCAGCGTGTTACAGGGGGCCAATTCACCCCTCCACTTT. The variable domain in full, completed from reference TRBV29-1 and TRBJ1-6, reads SAVISQKPSRDICQRGTSLTIQCQVDSQVTMMFWYRQQPGQSLTLIATANQGSEATYESGFVIDKFPISRPNLTFSTLTVSNMSPEDSSIYLCSVLQGANSPLHFGNGTRLTVT.

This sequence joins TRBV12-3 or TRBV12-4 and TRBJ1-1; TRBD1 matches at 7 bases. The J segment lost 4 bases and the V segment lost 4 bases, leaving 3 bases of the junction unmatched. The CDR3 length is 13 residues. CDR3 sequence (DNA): TGTGCCAGCAGTTCAGGGGGGAGCACTGAAGCTTTCTTT. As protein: CASSSGGSTEAFF.

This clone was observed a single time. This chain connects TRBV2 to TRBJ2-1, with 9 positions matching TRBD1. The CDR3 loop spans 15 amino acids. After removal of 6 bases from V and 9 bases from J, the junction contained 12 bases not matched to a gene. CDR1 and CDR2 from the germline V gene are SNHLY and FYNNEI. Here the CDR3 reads CASRAGTGIGGEQFF. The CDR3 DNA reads TGTGCCAGCAGAGCCGGGACAGGGATAGGAGGTGAGCAGTTCTTC.

Here the CDR3 DNA reads TGCGCCAGCCATACACGCTTTGGGGGGGATGCAGAGACCCAGTACTTC. Translated: CASHTRFGGDAETQYF. The chain employs TRBV5-1 and TRBJ2-5, with 7 positions matching TRBD2. Looked up from germline, CDR1 is SGHRS and CDR2 is YFSETQ. Trimming cost V 7 bases and J 4 bases; bases outside gene matches: 16. The CDR3 length is 16 residues.

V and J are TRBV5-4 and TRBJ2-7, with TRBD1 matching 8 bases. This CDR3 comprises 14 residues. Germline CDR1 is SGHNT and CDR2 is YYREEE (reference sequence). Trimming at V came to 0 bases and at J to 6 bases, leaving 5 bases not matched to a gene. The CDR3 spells CASSLAQGAAEQYF. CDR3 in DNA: TGTGCCAGCAGCTTGGCGCAGGGGGCAGCCGAGCAGTACTTC. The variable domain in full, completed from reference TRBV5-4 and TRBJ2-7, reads ETGVTQSPTHLIKTRGQQVTLRCSSQSGHNTVSWYQQALGQGPQFIFQYYREEENGRGNFPPRFSGLQFPNYSSELNVNALELDDSALYLCASSLAQGAAEQYFGPGTRLTVT.

Here the CDR3 DNA reads TGTGCCAGTAGCGAAAGCTACTCTGGAAACACCATATATTTT. Translated, it gives CASSESYSGNTIYF. The V gene is TRBV19, the J gene TRBJ1-3; D not resolved. The V and J ends lost 6 bases and 0 bases respectively, with 9 bases between them. The CDR3 length is 14 residues. CDR1 is LNHDA and CDR2 is SQIVND in the germline V gene (reference sequence).

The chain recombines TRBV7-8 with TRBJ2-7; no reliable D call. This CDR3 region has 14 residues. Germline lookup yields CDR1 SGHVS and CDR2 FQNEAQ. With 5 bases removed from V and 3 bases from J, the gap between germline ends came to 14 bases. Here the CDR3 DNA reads TGTGCCAGCAGCCCCTCATGGGAAAACTACGAGCAGTACTTC. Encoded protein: CASSPSWENYEQYF.

Here the CDR3 reads CASGDRVKTQYF. The CDR3 DNA sequence: TGTGCCAGCGGGGACAGGGTAAAGACCCAGTACTTC. The chain recombines TRBV27 with TRBJ2-5; TRBD1 matches at 9 bases. Germline trimming cut 8 bases from V and 6 bases from J; bases unmatched to any gene: 4. CDR3 length: 12 residues. The germline V gene has CDR1 MNHEY and CDR2 SMNVEV (reference sequence).

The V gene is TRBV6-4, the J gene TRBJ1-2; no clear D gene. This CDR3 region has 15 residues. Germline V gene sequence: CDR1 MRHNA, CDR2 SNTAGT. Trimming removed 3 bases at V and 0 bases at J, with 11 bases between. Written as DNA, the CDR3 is TGTGCCAGCAGTGAAGGCAGAGGAGCTAACTATGGCTACACCTTC. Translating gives CASSEGRGANYGYTF.

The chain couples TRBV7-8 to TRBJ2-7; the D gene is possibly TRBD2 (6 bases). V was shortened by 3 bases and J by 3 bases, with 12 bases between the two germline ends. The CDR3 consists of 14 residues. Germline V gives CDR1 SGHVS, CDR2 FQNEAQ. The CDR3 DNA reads TGTGCCAGCAGCTTTAGCGGACGATACTACGAGCAGTACTTC. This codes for CASSFSGRYYEQYF.

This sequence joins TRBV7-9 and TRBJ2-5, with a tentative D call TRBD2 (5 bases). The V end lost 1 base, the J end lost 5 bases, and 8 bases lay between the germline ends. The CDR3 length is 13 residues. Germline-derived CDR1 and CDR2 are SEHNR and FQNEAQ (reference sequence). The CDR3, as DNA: TGTGCCAGCAGCTTAGGGGAGCGGGAGACCCAGTACTTC. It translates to CASSLGERETQYF. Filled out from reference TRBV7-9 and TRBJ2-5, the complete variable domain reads DTGVSQNPRHKITKRGQNVTFRCDPISEHNRLYWYRQTLGQGPEFLTYFQNEAQLEKSRLLSDRFSAERPKGSFSTLEIQRTEQGDSAMYLCASSLGERETQYFGPGTRLLVL.

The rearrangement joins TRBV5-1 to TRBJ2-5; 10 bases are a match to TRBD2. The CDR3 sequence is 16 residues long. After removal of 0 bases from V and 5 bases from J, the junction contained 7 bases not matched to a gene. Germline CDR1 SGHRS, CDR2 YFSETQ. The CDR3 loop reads CASSLAALAGRETQYF. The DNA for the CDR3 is TGCGCCAGCAGCTTGGCGGCACTAGCGGGACGGGAGACCCAGTACTTC.

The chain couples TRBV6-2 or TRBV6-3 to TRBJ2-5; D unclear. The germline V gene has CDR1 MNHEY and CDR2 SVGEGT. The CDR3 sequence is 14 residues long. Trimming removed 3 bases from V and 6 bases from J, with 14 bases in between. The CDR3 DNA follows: TGTGCCAGCAGTTATTCCGGTGTAGGGAAGACCCAGTACTTC. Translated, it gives CASSYSGVGKTQYF.

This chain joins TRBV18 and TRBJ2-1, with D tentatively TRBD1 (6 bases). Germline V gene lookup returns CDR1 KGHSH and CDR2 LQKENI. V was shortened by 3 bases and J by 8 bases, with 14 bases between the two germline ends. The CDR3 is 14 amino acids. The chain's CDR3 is CASSPGQGLYEQFF. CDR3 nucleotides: TGTGCCAGCTCACCCGGCCAGGGGTTATATGAGCAGTTCTTC. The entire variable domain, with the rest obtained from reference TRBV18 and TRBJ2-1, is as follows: NAGVMQNPRHLVRRRGQEARLRCSPMKGHSHVYWYRQLPEEGLKFMVYLQKENIIDESGMPKERFSAEFPKEGPSILRIQQVVRGDSAAYFCASSPGQGLYEQFFGPGTRLTVL.

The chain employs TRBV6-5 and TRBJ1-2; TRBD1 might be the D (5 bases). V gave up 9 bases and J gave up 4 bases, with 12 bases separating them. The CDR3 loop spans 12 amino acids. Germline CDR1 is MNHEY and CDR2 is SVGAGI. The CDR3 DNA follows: TGTGCCAGTCAGACCGGGACCTATGGCTACACCTTC. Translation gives CASQTGTYGYTF.

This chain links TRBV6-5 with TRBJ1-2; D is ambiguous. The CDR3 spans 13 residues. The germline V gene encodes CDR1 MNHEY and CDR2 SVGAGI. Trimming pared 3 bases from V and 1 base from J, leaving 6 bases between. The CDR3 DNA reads TGTGCCAGCAGTTATGGCAATAACTATGGCTACACCTTC. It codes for CASSYGNNYGYTF.

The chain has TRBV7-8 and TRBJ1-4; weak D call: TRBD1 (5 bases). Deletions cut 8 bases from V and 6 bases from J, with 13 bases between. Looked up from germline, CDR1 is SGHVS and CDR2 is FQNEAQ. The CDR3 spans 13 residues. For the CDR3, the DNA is TGTGCCAGCGGGGGGTCATTACATGAAAAACTGTTTTTT. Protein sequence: CASGGSLHEKLFF. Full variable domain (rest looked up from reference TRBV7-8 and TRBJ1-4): GAGVSQSPRYKVAKRGQDVALRCDPISGHVSLFWYQQALGQGPEFLTYFQNEAQLDKSGLPSDRFFAERPEGSVSTLKIQRTQQEDSAVYLCASGGSLHEKLFFGSGTQLSVL.

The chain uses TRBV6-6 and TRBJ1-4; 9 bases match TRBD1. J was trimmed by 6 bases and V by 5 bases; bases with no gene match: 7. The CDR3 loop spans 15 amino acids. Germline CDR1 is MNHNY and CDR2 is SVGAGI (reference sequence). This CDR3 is CASSGGTGLDEKLFF. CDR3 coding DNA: TGTGCCAGCAGTGGGGGGACAGGGCTTGATGAAAAACTGTTTTTT.

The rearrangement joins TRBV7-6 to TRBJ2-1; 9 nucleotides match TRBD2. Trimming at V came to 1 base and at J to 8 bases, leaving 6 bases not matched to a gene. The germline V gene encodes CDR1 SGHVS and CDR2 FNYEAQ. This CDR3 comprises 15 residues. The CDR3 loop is CASSLVAGEGYEQFF. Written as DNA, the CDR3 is TGTGCCAGCAGCTTAGTAGCGGGAGAGGGGTATGAGCAGTTCTTC.

The DNA for the CDR3 is TGTGCCAGCAGTTACCTAGCGGGAGCAGAGACCCAGTACTTC. Protein: CASSYLAGAETQYF. The chain uses TRBV6-2 or TRBV6-3 and TRBJ2-5; TRBD2 matches at 10 bases. The germline gives CDR1 MNHEY, CDR2 SVGEGT. The CDR3 is 14 amino acids. The V gene end was trimmed by 2 bases and the J gene end by 4 bases; junction bases not matched to a gene: 1.

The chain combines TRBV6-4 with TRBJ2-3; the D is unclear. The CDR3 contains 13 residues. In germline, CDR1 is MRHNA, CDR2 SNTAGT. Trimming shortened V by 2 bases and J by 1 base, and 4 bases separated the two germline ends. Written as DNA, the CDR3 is TGTGCCAGCAGTGACAGGGGCACAGATACGCAGTATTTT. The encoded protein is CASSDRGTDTQYF.

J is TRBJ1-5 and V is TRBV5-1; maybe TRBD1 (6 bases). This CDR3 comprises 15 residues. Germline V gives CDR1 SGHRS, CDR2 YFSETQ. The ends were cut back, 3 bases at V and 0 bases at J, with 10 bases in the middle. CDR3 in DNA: TGCGCCAGCAGCTCGGGACATTATAGCAATCAGCCCCAGCATTTT. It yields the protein CASSSGHYSNQPQHF.